The 3 T cell receptor beta chains reported below all come from one sample, sequenced in a study of cytomegalovirus exposure and HLA in healthy donors. The method was immunoSEQ multiplex PCR; TCRdb's version includes in-frame clones alone and lacks a portion of them. The sample yields 200,000 to 250,000 clones, 80% to 85% seen once. Sequencing was done on a sample of PBMCs. The receptors derive from a woman in her twenties or thirties in good health and CMV-seropositive.

V and J are TRBV6-1 and TRBJ2-5; no clear D gene. CDR3 length equals 11 residues. Germline lookup yields CDR1 MNHNS and CDR2 SASEGT. V lost 3 bases to trimming and J lost 5 bases, with 4 bases between them. The CDR3 loop is CASSESETQYF. In nucleotides, the CDR3 is TGTGCCAGCAGTGAGTCGGAGACCCAGTACTTC.

The rearrangement uses TRBV6-5 and TRBJ1-1; D is perhaps TRBD1 (5 bases). V shed 2 bases and J shed 0 bases, with 10 bases lying between them. Germline-derived CDR1 and CDR2 are MNHEY and SVGAGI. This CDR3 spans 15 amino acids. The CDR3 coding sequence is TGTGCCAGCAGTTACGCCCGGGGGATGAACACTGAAGCTTTCTTT. Translated, it gives CASSYARGMNTEAFF.

This clone appeared once. The J gene is TRBJ2-7, the V gene TRBV4-1; D possibly corresponds to TRBD2 (5 bases). There are 15 residues in the CDR3. Germline CDR1 and CDR2: MGHRA and YSYEKL. V dropped 1 base and J dropped 3 bases, with 13 bases sitting between them. CDR3 region: CASSQGLTGNYEQYF. In nucleotides, the CDR3 is TGCGCCAGCAGCCAAGGTCTTACGGGAAACTACGAGCAGTACTTC.